This T cell receptor beta chain derives from a study of radiation and T cells in renal cell carcinoma. General observations from the study: From baseline, blood top tumor clonotypes peaked at 2 weeks post-radiation. Compared with controls, irradiated tumors had more, larger dominant CDR3 motifs. Irradiated tumors had higher TCR clonality than control tumors.

Documented treatment: 15 Gy SBRT to primary tumor, nephrectomy 4 weeks later. The patient's renal cell carcinoma had clear cell pathology. Data came from immunoSEQ multiplex PCR; TCRdb stores just in-frame clones and leaves some out. The sample includes under 20,000 clones, just over 60% seen only once; the top ten take approximately 12%. Germline V gene sequence: CDR1 SGHTA, CDR2 FQGTGA. The CDR3 spans 13 residues. Between the trimmed V and J ends, which lost 2 bases and 5 bases, there was a span of 9 bases. To note about this clone: Its antigen is still unknown.

The rearrangement joins TRBV7-3 to TRBJ2-5, with D perhaps given as TRBD1 or TRBD2 (6 bases each). This specimen consisted of tumor tissue, obtained from a patient whose treatment included radiotherapy and nephrectomy. The source of this sequence is a woman in her 70s with renal cell carcinoma. The CDR3 region has the DNA TGTGCCAGCAGCTTAGGGGGGCTGGAGACCCAGTACTTC. Encoded protein: CASSLGGLETQYF.